Following are 21 T cell receptor beta chains from one sample sequenced in a study of CXCR3-negative and CXCR3-positive naive CD8 T cells. In preparing the TRB cDNA libraries, 5' RACE with UMI labels was used. One entry per CDR3 protein, without DNA, is what TCRdb gives after re-calling the 5' RACE reads. The listing contains several thousand distinct CDR3 sequences. Sequences were obtained from naive CXCR3- CD8+ T cells from blood. Subset reported: CD45RO-CCR7+CD27+CD95- naive CD8+ T cells lacking CXCR3 (TNR3-). Source of these receptors: a human donor in good health. Some clones in this sample may be carry-over from other donors' samples.

By frequency, this clonotype registers medium-sized. The chain links TRBV20-1 to TRBJ2-1; TCRdb reports TRBD2, a call that lacks DNA to check it against. CDR3 length: 14 amino acids. Germline CDR1 reads DFQATT; CDR2 reads SNEGSKA (reference sequence). The CDR3 here is CSAPYSGSGNEQFF.

According to its frequency, this clonotype is medium-sized. The V and J genes are TRBV29-1 and TRBJ2-1; TCRdb designates TRBD1, a call that cannot be tested without DNA. This CDR3 region has 11 residues. The germline gives CDR1 SQVTM, CDR2 ANQGSEA. This CDR3 reads CSLIPGDEQFF.

According to its frequency, this clonotype is medium-sized (0.01 to 0.1%). The chain carries TRBV27 and TRBJ2-2. The CDR3 sequence is 12 residues long. Looked up from germline, CDR1 is MNHEY and CDR2 is SMNVEV (reference sequence). CDR3 loop: CASSGDTGELFF.

The CDR3 protein is CASSFGETLNQPQHF. This chain uses TRBV11-1 with TRBJ1-5. CDR1 SGHAT and CDR2 FQDESV come from the germline V gene (reference sequence). The CDR3 contains 15 residues.

The chain links TRBV11-2 to TRBJ2-1; the TRBD1 assignment by TCRdb is unverifiable without DNA. The CDR3 extends over 15 amino acids. The germline V gene has CDR1 SGHAT and CDR2 FQNNGV. The CDR3 loop reads CASSATGMAYNEQFF.

This clonotype is classed as medium-sized (0.01 to 0.1%) by frequency. CDR3 region: CASSESYRGVQNTEAFF. This chain connects TRBV25-1 to TRBJ1-1; TCRdb's D call, TRBD1, is unchecked because there is no DNA. The CDR3 runs to 17 residues. Germline values: CDR1 MGHDK, CDR2 SYGVNS.

V gene TRBV29-1 combines with J gene TRBJ2-2; TCRdb calls TRBD1, which cannot be checked without DNA. The CDR3 has 14 residues. Germline CDR1 reads SQVTM; CDR2 reads ANQGSEA. The CDR3 region is CSVLGTGGTGELFF.

The rearrangement links TRBV12-3 or TRBV12-4 to TRBJ2-1. The CDR3 has 15 amino acids. Here the CDR3 reads CASSLEASGYNEQFF.

V and J are TRBV27 and TRBJ2-3. The germline V gene encodes CDR1 MNHEY and CDR2 SMNVEV (reference sequence). The CDR3 length is 15 residues. The CDR3: CASSHGVKKTDTQYF.

This clonotype counts as medium-sized by frequency. The chain's CDR3 is CASSPPADEQFF. The rearrangement joins TRBV6-2 or TRBV6-3 to TRBJ2-1; the TCRdb call, TRBD2, lacks DNA for checking. Germline assignment: CDR1 MNHEY and CDR2 SVGEGT. The CDR3 has 12 residues.

The gene calls are TRBV7-3 and TRBJ1-1; absent DNA, TCRdb's TRBD1 call cannot be checked. The CDR3 totals 13 residues. Germline lookup yields CDR1 SGHTA and CDR2 FQGTGA. CDR3 amino acids: CASSSGSNTEAFF. Full variable domain (rest looked up from reference TRBV7-3 and TRBJ1-1): GAGVSQTPSNKVTEKGKYVELRCDPISGHTALYWYRQSLGQGPEFLIYFQGTGAADDSGLPNDRFFAVRPEGSVSTLKIQRTERGDSAVYLCASSSGSNTEAFFGQGTRLTVV.

The chain joins TRBV12-3 or TRBV12-4 to TRBJ1-1. The CDR3 consists of 14 residues. CDR3 loop: CASSLSQRMTEAFF.

Considering frequency, this clonotype is medium-sized. The chain has TRBV20-1 and TRBJ2-1. CDR1 DFQATT and CDR2 SNEGSKA come from the germline V gene (reference sequence). The CDR3 extends over 15 amino acids. CDR3 amino acids: CSARGREDLINEQFF.

The V and J genes are TRBV29-1 and TRBJ2-1; TCRdb indicates TRBD1, and absent DNA this call remains unverified. The CDR3 is 13 amino acids. Germline V gene data show CDR1 as SQVTM and CDR2 as ANQGSEA. CDR3 loop: CSVRPGSYNEQFF.

This clonotype is large by frequency. The rearrangement joins TRBV6-5 to TRBJ2-7; the TCRdb call, TRBD2, lacks DNA for checking. Germline assignment: CDR1 MNHEY and CDR2 SVGAGI. The CDR3 is 17 amino acids. The CDR3 reads CASSYDRREVSSYEQYF.

The J gene is TRBJ2-7, the V gene TRBV4-3; TCRdb selects TRBD1, and the lack of DNA leaves this call unchecked. Germline CDR1 is LGHNA and CDR2 is YSLEER. CDR3 size: 15 residues. CDR3 sequence reads: CASSQVGTGGNEQYF.

This clonotype ranks as medium-sized in terms of frequency. J is TRBJ2-7 and V is TRBV20-1; checking the TCRdb D call of TRBD2 is not possible without DNA. The CDR3 length is 14 residues. The germline gives CDR1 DFQATT, CDR2 SNEGSKA (reference sequence). The CDR3 is CSAGGASGSYEQYF.

The chain joins TRBV23-1 to TRBJ1-6; TCRdb reports TRBD1, a call that lacks DNA to check it against. TRBV23-1 is an ORF, with its function uncertain. The CDR3 runs 19 residues. CDR3: CASSQGTGAKSSYNSPLHF.

According to its frequency, this clonotype is large. The chain links TRBV15 to TRBJ2-7. The CDR3 is 13 amino acids. Germline CDR1 LNHNV, CDR2 YYDKDF (reference sequence). The CDR3 here is CATSRDPTGEQYF.

This clonotype is labeled medium-sized (0.01 to 0.1%) based on frequency. The chain uses TRBV3-1 and TRBJ2-1; TCRdb's D gene call, TRBD2, goes unchecked for lack of DNA. Germline CDR1 and CDR2: LGHDT and YNNKEL (reference sequence). This CDR3 spans 15 amino acids. CDR3 sequence reads: CASSQGATSGDEQFF.

The rearrangement links TRBV12-5 to TRBJ1-1; with no DNA, the TCRdb D assignment of TRBD1 cannot be verified. CDR3 length: 12 residues. CDR1 and CDR2 (germline): LGHNT, FRNRAP. The CDR3 region is CASNTGDDEAFF.